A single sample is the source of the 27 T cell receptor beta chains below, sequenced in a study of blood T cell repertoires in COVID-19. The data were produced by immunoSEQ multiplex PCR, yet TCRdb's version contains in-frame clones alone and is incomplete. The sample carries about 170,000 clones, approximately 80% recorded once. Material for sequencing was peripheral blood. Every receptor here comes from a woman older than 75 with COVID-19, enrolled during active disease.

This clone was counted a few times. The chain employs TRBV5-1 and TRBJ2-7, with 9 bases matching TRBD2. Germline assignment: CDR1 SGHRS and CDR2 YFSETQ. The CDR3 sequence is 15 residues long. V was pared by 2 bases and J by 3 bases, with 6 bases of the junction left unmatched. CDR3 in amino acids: CASSFRLAGSYEQYF. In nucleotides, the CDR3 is TGCGCCAGCAGCTTCCGTCTAGCGGGGAGCTACGAGCAGTACTTC.

The CDR3 spells CASSPRGGSTDTQYF. CDR3 coding DNA: TGTGCCAGCAGCCCCCGAGGTGGGTCCACAGATACGCAGTATTTT. The chain recombines TRBV3-1 (or the pseudogene TRBV3-2) with TRBJ2-3; D is unresolved. CDR3 length: 15 residues. The germline V and J ends were trimmed by 4 bases and 2 bases, with 13 bases remaining between them. Germline CDR1 is LGHDT and CDR2 is YNNKEL (reference sequence).

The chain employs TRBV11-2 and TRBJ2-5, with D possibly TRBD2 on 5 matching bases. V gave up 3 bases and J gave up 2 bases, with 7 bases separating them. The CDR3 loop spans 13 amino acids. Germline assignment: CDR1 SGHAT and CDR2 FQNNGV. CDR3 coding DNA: TGTGCCAGCAGCTTGTGGGAGCAAGAGACCCAGTACTTC. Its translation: CASSLWEQETQYF.

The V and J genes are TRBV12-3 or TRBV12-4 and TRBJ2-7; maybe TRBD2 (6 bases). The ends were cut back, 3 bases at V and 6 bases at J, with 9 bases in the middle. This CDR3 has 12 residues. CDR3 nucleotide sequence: TGTGCCAGCAGTTTGCCCGGGGGCGAGCAGTACTTC. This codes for CASSLPGGEQYF.

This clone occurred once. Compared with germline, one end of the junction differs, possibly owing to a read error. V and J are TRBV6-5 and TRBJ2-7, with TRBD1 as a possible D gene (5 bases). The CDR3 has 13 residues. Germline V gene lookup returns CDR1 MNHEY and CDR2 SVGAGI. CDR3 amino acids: CASSTRQLSRVSF. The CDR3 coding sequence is TGTGCCAGCAGCACAAGACAGCTGTCCCGGGTTTCCTTC.

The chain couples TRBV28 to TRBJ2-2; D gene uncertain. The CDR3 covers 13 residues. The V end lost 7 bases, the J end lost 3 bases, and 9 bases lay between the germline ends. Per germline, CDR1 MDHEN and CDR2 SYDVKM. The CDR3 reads CASNSPDTGELFF. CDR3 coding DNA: TGTGCCAGCAACTCGCCCGACACCGGGGAGCTGTTTTTT.

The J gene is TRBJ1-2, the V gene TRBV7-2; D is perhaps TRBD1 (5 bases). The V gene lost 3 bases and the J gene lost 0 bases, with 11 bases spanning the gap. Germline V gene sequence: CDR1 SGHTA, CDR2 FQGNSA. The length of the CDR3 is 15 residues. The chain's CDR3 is CASSLGLGSNYGYTF. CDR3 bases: TGTGCCAGCAGCTTGGGGCTGGGATCTAACTATGGCTACACCTTC.

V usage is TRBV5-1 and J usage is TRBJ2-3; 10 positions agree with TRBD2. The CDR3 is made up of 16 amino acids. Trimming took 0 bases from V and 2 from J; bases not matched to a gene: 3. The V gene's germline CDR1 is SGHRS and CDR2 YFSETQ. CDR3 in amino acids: CASSLGTSGITDTQYF. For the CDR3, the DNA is TGCGCCAGCAGCTTGGGGACTAGCGGAATCACAGATACGCAGTATTTT. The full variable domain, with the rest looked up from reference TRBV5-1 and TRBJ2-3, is KAGVTQTPRYLIKTRGQQVTLSCSPISGHRSVSWYQQTPGQGLQFLFEYFSETQRNKGNFPGRFSGRQFSNSRSEMNVSTLELGDSALYLCASSLGTSGITDTQYFGPGTRLTVL.

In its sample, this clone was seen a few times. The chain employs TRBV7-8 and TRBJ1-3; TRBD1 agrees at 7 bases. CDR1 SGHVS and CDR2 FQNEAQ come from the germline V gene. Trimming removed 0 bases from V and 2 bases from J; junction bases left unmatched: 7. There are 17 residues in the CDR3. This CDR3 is CASSLAEGQHAGNTIYF. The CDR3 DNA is TGTGCCAGCAGCTTAGCGGAGGGACAGCACGCTGGAAACACCATATATTTT.

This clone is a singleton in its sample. CDR3 sequence (DNA): TGTGCCAGCAGCCAAGAAGGCGGGGTAGTCCGGGAGCAGTACTTC. Translation gives CASSQEGGVVREQYF. The chain has TRBV4-2 and TRBJ2-7; tentatively, D is TRBD2 (6 bases). The CDR3 spans 15 residues. Germline loops: CDR1 LGHNA, CDR2 YNFKEQ. V was pared by 0 bases and J by 7 bases, with 16 bases between.

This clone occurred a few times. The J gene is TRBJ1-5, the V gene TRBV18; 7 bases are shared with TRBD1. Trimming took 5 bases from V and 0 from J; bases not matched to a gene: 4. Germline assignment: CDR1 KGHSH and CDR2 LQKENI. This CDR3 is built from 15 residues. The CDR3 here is CASSGDRLSNQPQHF. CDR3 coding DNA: TGTGCCAGCTCAGGGGACAGACTTAGCAATCAGCCCCAGCATTTT.

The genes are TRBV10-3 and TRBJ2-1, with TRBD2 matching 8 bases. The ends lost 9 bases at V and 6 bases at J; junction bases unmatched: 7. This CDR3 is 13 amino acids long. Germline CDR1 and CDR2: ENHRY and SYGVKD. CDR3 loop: CAMGLDKANEQFF. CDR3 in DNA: TGTGCCATGGGACTAGATAAGGCCAATGAGCAGTTCTTC.

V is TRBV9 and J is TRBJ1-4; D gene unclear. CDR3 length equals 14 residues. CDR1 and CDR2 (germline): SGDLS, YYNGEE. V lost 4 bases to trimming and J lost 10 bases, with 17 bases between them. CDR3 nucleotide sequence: TGTGCCAGCAGCCAAACGGACTCGACGGGAAAACTGTTTTTT. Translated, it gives CASSQTDSTGKLFF.

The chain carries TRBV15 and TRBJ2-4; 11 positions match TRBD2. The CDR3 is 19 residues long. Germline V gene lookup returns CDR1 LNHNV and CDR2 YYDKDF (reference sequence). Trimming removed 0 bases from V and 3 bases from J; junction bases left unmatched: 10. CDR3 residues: CATSRENSGRAGDKNIQYF. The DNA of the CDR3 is TGTGCCACCAGCAGAGAAAATAGCGGGAGGGCCGGGGACAAAAACATTCAGTACTTC.

The CDR3 loop reads CASSDGTSSPKNIQYF. In nucleotides, the CDR3 is TGTGCCAGCAGCGACGGGACTAGCAGCCCCAAAAACATTCAGTACTTC. The chain couples TRBV2 to TRBJ2-4, with 9 bases identical to TRBD2. The trim removed 6 bases at V and 2 bases at J, leaving 8 bases unmatched. This CDR3 is built from 16 residues. Per germline, CDR1 SNHLY and CDR2 FYNNEI.

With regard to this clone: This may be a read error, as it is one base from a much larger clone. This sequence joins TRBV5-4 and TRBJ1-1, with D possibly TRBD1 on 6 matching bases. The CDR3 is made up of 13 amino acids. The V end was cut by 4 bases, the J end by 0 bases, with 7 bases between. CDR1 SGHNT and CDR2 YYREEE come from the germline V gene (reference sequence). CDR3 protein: CASSNRVNTEAFF. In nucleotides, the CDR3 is TGTGCCAGCAGCAACAGGGTGAACACTGAAGCTTTCTTT.

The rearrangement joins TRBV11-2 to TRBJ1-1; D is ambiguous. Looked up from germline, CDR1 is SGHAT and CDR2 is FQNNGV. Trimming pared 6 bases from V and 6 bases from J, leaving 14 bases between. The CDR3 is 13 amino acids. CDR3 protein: CASRSPGVPEAFF. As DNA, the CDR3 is TGTGCCAGCAGATCACCCGGGGTCCCTGAAGCTTTCTTT.

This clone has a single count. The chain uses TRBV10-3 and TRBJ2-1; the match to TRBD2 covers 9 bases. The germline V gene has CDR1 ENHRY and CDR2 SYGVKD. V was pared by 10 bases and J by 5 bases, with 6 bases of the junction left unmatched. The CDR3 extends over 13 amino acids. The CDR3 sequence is CATSSGENNEQFF. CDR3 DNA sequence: TGTGCCACCTCTAGCGGGGAGAACAATGAGCAGTTCTTC.

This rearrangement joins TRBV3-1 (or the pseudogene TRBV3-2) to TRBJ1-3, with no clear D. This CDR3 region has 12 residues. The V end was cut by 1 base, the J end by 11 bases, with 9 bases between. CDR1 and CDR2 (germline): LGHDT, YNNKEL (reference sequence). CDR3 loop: CASSQGRGAIYF. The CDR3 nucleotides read TGTGCCAGCAGCCAAGGGCGGGGAGCCATATATTTT.

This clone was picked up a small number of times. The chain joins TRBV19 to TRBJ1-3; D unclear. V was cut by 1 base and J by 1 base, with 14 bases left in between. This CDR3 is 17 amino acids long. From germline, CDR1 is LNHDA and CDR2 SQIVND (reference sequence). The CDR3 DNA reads TGTGCCAGTAGTATAGGCGGTGAAGGTCTGTCTGGAAACACCATATATTTT. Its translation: CASSIGGEGLSGNTIYF.

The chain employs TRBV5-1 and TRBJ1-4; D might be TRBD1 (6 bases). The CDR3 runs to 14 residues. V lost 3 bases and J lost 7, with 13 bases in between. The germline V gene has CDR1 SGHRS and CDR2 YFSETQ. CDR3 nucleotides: TGCGCCAGCAGCTCACAGGGCATCAGTGAAAAACTGTTTTTT. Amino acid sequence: CASSSQGISEKLFF.

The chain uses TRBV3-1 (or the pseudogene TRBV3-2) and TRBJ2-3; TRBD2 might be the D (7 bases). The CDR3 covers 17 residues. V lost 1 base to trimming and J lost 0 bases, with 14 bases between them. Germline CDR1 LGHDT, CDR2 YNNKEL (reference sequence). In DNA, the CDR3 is TGTGCCAGCAGCCAAGTTGAGGGGGAGGGGAGCACAGATACGCAGTATTTT. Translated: CASSQVEGEGSTDTQYF.

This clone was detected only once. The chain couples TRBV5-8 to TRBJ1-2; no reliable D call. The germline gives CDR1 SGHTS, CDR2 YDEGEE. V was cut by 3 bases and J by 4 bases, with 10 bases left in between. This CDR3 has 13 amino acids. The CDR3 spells CASSYDTPYGYTF. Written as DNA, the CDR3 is TGTGCCAGCAGCTACGACACCCCCTATGGCTACACCTTC.

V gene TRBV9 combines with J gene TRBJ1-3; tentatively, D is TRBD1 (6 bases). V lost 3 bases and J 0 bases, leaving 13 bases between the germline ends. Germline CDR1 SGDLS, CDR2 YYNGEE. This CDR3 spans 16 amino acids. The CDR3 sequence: CASSADSPASGNTIYF. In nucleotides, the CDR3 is TGTGCCAGCAGCGCGGACAGCCCGGCCTCTGGAAACACCATATATTTT.

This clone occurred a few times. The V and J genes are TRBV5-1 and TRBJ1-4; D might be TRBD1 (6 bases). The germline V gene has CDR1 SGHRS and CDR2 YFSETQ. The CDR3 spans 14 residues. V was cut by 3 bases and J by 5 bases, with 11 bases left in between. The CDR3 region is CASSSAGVNEKLFF. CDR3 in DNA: TGCGCCAGCAGCTCGGCAGGGGTGAATGAAAAACTGTTTTTT.

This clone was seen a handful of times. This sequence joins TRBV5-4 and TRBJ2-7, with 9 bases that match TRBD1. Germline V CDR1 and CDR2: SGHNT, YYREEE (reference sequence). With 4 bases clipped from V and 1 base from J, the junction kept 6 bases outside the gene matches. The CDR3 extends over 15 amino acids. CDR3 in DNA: TGTGCCAGCAGCCCACCCGGGACAGGGTCCTACGAGCAGTACTTC. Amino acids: CASSPPGTGSYEQYF. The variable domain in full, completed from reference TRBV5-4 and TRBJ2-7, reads ETGVTQSPTHLIKTRGQQVTLRCSSQSGHNTVSWYQQALGQGPQFIFQYYREEENGRGNFPPRFSGLQFPNYSSELNVNALELDDSALYLCASSPPGTGSYEQYFGPGTRLTVT.

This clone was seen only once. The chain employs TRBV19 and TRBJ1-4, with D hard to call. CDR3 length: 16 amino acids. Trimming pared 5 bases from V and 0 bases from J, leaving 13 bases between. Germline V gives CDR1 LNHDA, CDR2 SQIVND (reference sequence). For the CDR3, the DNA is TGTGCCAGTAGTGGGGTCCGGGATACAACTAATGAAAAACTGTTTTTT. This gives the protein CASSGVRDTTNEKLFF.